Sequencing of this TCR beta chain was carried out in a study of response to subunit inactivated influenza vaccine. Notes on the study in general: Researchers suggested that each seasonal influenza vaccination recruits few new T cells.

Germline V gene sequence: CDR1 SGHRS, CDR2 YFSETQ. Trimming cost V 8 bases and J 3 bases; bases outside gene matches: 11. The CDR3 extends over 14 amino acids. Remarks on this clonotype: What it binds is unknown.

TCRdb passed the RT-PCR reads through MiXCR, listing each CDR3 protein once. The data contain about 650,000 distinct CDR3 sequences, about a sixth of them singletons. The sequencing used PBMCs from blood, collected approximately 13 days after vaccination. The chain employs TRBV5-1 and TRBJ2-7; 7 nucleotides agree with TRBD1. This receptor was identified in a man aged 50 to 59 who received an inactivated influenza vaccine. CDR3 residues: CASSYRDSVYEQYF. The CDR3, as DNA: TGCGCCAGTTCCTATCGGGACAGCGTCTACGAGCAGTACTTC.